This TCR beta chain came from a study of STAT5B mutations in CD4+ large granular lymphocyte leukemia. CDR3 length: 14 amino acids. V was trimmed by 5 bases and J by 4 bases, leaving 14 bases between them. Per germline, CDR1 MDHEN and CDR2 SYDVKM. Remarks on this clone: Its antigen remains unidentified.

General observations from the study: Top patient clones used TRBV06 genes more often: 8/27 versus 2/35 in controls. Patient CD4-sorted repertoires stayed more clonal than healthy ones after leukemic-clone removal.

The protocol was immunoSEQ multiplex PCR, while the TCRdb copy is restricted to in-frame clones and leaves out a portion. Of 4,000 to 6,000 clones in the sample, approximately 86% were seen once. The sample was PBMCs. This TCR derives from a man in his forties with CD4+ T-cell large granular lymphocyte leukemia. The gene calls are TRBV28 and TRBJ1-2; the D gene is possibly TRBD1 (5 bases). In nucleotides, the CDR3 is TGTGCCAGCAGTCCGGGACCGATGAGCTATGGCTACACCTTC. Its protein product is CASSPGPMSYGYTF.